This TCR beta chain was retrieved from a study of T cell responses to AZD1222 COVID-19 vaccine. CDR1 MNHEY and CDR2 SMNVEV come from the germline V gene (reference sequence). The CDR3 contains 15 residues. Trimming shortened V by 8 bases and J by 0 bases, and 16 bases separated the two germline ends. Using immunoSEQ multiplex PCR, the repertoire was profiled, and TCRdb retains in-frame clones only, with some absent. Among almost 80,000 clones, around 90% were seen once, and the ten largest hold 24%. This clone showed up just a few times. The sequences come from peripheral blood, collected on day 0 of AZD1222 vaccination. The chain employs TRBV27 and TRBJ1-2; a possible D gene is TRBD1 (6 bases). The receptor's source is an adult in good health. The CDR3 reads CASGETGRANYGYTF. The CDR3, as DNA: TGTGCCAGCGGTGAGACAGGTAGAGCTAACTATGGCTACACCTTC.